These 9 T cell receptor beta chains originate from one sample sequenced in a study of graft-versus-host responses after intestinal transplantation. These receptors' targets are unknown. The assay was immunoSEQ multiplex PCR, and TCRdb's table has in-frame clones only and misses some. The sample shows tens of thousands of clones, 90% to 95% of them seen only once. The sample here was unstimulated CD8+ T cells sorted from spleen or lymph node cells, taken before transplant. These receptors came from a human donor who was the organ donor for an intestinal transplant.

The V call is TRBV29-1, the J call TRBJ2-2; the D gene is possibly TRBD1 (5 bases). The CDR3 has 13 amino acids. Trimming removed 7 bases at V and 3 bases at J, with 12 bases between. Per germline, CDR1 SQVTM and CDR2 ANQGSEA. DNA for the CDR3: TGCAGCGGAGACATAGGGGACACCGGGGAGCTGTTTTTT. It yields the protein CSGDIGDTGELFF.

This sequence joins TRBV7-9 and TRBJ1-2; D call uncertain. This CDR3 is built from 18 residues. V was cut by 2 bases and J by 0 bases, with 19 bases left in between. The germline V gene encodes CDR1 SEHNR and CDR2 FQNEAQ (reference sequence). DNA of the CDR3: TGTGCCAGCAGCTTATTCCTCCTGTTCTGGCAGACTAACTATGGCTACACCTTC. As protein: CASSLFLLFWQTNYGYTF.

The V call is TRBV6-6, the J call TRBJ2-1; 7 positions match TRBD1. The junction had 8 bases not matched to a gene; V was cut back by 6 bases and J by 0 bases. CDR3 size: 16 residues. Germline values: CDR1 MNHNY, CDR2 SVGAGI (reference sequence). CDR3 residues: CASSRSGTVSYNEQFF. The CDR3 DNA is TGTGCCAGCAGCCGGTCCGGGACAGTCTCCTACAATGAGCAGTTCTTC.

The chain joins TRBV13 to TRBJ1-3, with D unresolved. Germline V gene lookup returns CDR1 PRHDT and CDR2 FYEKMQ (reference sequence). The CDR3 has 14 residues. Trimming cost V 5 bases and J 8 bases, with 16 bases left between them. The CDR3 region has the DNA TGTGCCAGCAGCCCCTTCCGGGGTCAGGACACCATATATTTT. This codes for CASSPFRGQDTIYF.

This sequence joins TRBV5-5 and TRBJ1-2; a weak D match, TRBD1 (5 bases). The ends were cut back, 4 bases at V and 4 bases at J, with 14 bases in the middle. The germline V gene encodes CDR1 SGHKS and CDR2 YYEKEE (reference sequence). The CDR3 is made up of 14 amino acids. The CDR3 protein is CASSTRVLRYGYTF. The CDR3 DNA reads as TGTGCCAGCAGCACCAGGGTTCTGCGCTATGGCTACACCTTC.

The chain couples TRBV30 to TRBJ2-2; 9 bases match TRBD2. CDR1 is GTSNPN, CDR2 SVGIG, per germline (reference sequence). The junction had 4 bases not matched to a gene; V was cut back by 5 bases and J by 3 bases. This CDR3 comprises 14 residues. The CDR3 DNA sequence: TGTGCCTGGGGTCTAGCGGGACACACCGGGGAGCTGTTTTTT. This encodes CAWGLAGHTGELFF.

J is TRBJ2-7 and V is TRBV7-9, with D possibly being TRBD2 (7 bases). V was trimmed by 1 base and J by 3 bases, leaving 13 bases between them. The CDR3 sequence is 15 residues long. Looked up from germline, CDR1 is SEHNR and CDR2 is FQNEAQ (reference sequence). The CDR3 reads CASSLGGGANYEQYF. DNA for the CDR3: TGTGCCAGCAGCTTAGGGGGGGGCGCGAACTACGAGCAGTACTTC.

V is TRBV7-8 and J is TRBJ1-2, with a tentative D call TRBD1 (5 bases). The CDR3 runs to 15 residues. V lost 0 bases, J lost 8 bases, and 16 bases lay in between. Germline V gives CDR1 SGHVS, CDR2 FQNEAQ. The CDR3 coding sequence is TGTGCCAGCAGCTTAGCTCAGGGCCCCCCGGGGGGCTACACCTTC. Translating it yields CASSLAQGPPGGYTF.

The chain has TRBV11-2 and TRBJ2-7, with TRBD2 matching 11 bases. The CDR3 spans 16 residues. Germline assignment: CDR1 SGHAT and CDR2 FQNNGV. V lost 1 base to trimming and J lost 1 base; unmatched junction nucleotides: 3. The CDR3: CASSLVLAGASYEQYF. In DNA, the CDR3 is TGTGCCAGCAGCTTAGTACTAGCGGGGGCTTCCTACGAGCAGTACTTC.